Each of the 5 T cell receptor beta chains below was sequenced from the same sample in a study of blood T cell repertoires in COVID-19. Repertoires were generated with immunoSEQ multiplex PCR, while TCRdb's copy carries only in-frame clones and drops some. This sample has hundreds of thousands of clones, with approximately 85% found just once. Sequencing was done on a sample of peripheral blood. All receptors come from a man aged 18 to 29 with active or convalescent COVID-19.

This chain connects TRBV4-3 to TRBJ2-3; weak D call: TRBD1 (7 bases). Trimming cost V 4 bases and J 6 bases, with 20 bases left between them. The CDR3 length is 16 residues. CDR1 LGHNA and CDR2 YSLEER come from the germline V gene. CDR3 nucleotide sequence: TGCGCCAGCAGCCGTGGCCAGGGGGGCCCCTCGGATACGCAGTATTTT. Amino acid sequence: CASSRGQGGPSDTQYF.

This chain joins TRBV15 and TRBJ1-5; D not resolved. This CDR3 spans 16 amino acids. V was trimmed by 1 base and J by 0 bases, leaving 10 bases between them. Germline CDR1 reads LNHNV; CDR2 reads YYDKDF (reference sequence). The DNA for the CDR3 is TGTGCCACCAGCAGAGGGGAGTTATATAGCAATCAGCCCCAGCATTTT. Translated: CATSRGELYSNQPQHF.

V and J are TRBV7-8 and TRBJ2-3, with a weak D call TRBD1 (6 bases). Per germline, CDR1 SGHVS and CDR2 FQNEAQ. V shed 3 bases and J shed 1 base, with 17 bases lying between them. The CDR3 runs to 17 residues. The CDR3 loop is CASSLPQGSPGTDTQYF. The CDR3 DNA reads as TGTGCCAGCAGCTTGCCTCAGGGGAGTCCGGGCACAGATACGCAGTATTTT. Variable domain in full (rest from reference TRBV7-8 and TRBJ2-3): GAGVSQSPRYKVAKRGQDVALRCDPISGHVSLFWYQQALGQGPEFLTYFQNEAQLDKSGLPSDRFFAERPEGSVSTLKIQRTQQEDSAVYLCASSLPQGSPGTDTQYFGPGTRLTVL.

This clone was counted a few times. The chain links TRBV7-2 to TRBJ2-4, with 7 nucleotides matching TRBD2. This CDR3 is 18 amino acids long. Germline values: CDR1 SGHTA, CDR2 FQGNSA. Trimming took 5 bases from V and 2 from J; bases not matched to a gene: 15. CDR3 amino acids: CASSQLWGGRKTKNIQYF. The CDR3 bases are TGTGCCAGCAGCCAACTTTGGGGGGGAAGAAAGACCAAAAACATTCAGTACTTC.

CDR3 nucleotides: TGTGCCAGCAGTTTGATCGGACAGGGTCTAAGGGAGCAGTACTTC. This translates into CASSLIGQGLREQYF. The rearrangement uses TRBV6-5 and TRBJ2-7; 8 positions agree with TRBD1. The germline gives CDR1 MNHEY, CDR2 SVGAGI. This CDR3 region has 15 residues. The J segment lost 7 bases and the V segment lost 4 bases, leaving 12 bases of the junction unmatched.